Listed below are T cell receptor beta chains from one sample, sequenced in a study of blood T cell repertoires in COVID-19. Sequencing was performed with immunoSEQ multiplex PCR; in TCRdb, only in-frame clones are kept and a portion is missing. The top ten hold 8.5% to 9.5% of the sample, which has roughly 240,000 clones, about 82% seen once. Sequenced input: PBMCs or T cells enriched from blood (not recorded which). Source of these receptors: a woman aged 45-65 years with acute COVID-19. The CDR3 runs from the conserved cysteine through the conserved F or W. D genes are given only for firm matches. Clone size is given for some rows only: seen once, a few or many times, or a class if the clone is expanded.

v_gene,d_gene,j_gene,abundance,CDR3aa,CDR3nt
TRBV19,NA,TRBJ1-2,NA,CASSIDRNYGYTF,TGTGCCAGTAGTATAGACCGGAACTATGGCTACACCTTC
TRBV6-5,TRBD1,TRBJ1-4,NA,CASSYGTGGKLFF,TGTGCCAGCAGTTACGGGACAGGGGGAAAACTGTTTTTT
TRBV4-3,TRBD1,TRBJ2-7,NA,CASSQGWTGGAYEQYF,TGCGCCAGCAGCCAAGGCTGGACAGGGGGAGCCTACGAGCAGTACTTC
TRBV4-1,NA,TRBJ1-4,NA,CASSQTQFNEKLFF,TGCGCCAGCAGCCAAACCCAGTTTAATGAAAAACTGTTTTTT
TRBV19,NA,TRBJ1-5,NA,CASSIEGVNQPQHF,TGTGCCAGTAGTATAGAAGGAGTCAATCAGCCCCAGCATTTT
TRBV27,NA,TRBJ2-3,NA,CASSLGWSGVTSTDTQYF,TGTGCCAGCAGTTTAGGATGGTCGGGGGTGACTAGCACAGATACGCAGTATTTT
TRBV9,NA,TRBJ1-1,NA,CASSDDRSGVKAEAFF,TGTGCCAGCAGCGATGACAGGTCGGGTGTAAAGGCTGAAGCTTTCTTT
TRBV5-8,NA,TRBJ1-1,NA,CASTRHNSDTEAFF,TGTGCCAGCACCAGACACAATTCGGACACTGAAGCTTTCTTT
TRBV4-2,TRBD2,TRBJ2-4,NA,CASSPRPAGPGIQYF,TGTGCCAGCAGCCCGCGGCCAGCGGGGCCAGGGATTCAGTACTTC
TRBV29-1,TRBD1,TRBJ1-2,NA,CSVAHYITGGRGYTF,TGCAGCGTTGCCCACTATATTACAGGGGGCCGTGGCTACACCTTC
TRBV7-8,NA,TRBJ1-2,NA,CASSLSGEGYTF,TGTGCCAGCAGCCTCTCAGGGGAGGGCTACACCTTC
TRBV20-1,NA,TRBJ1-2,once,CSASTLNYGYTF,TGCAGTGCCAGTACTTTAAACTATGGCTACACCTTC
TRBV19,TRBD2,TRBJ2-1,NA,CASSTQRGGWNEQFF,TGTGCCAGTAGTACCCAGCGGGGGGGCTGGAATGAGCAGTTCTTC
TRBV19,TRBD1,TRBJ2-5,NA,CASSNRGQGDGETQYF,TGTGCCAGTAGTAACAGGGGACAGGGGGACGGGGAGACCCAGTACTTC
TRBV4-3,NA,TRBJ2-2,NA,CASSPHGELFF,TGCGCCAGCAGCCCCCATGGGGAGCTGTTTTTT
TRBV5-4,TRBD1,TRBJ1-1,NA,CASSSRDRGMFVNTEAFF,TGTGCCAGCAGCTCGCGGGACAGGGGGATGTTTGTGAACACTGAAGCTTTCTTT
TRBV3-1/TRBV3-2,TRBD2,TRBJ2-1,NA,CASSQPGLAGGYNEQFF,TGTGCCAGCAGCCAGCCAGGACTAGCGGGGGGATACAATGAGCAGTTCTTC
TRBV5-4,NA,TRBJ1-4,NA,CASSPGRNEKLFF,TGTGCCAGCAGTCCCGGCAGGAATGAAAAACTGTTTTTT
TRBV21-1,NA,TRBJ1-1,NA,CASSKSGGDTEAFF,TGTGCCAGCAGCAAAAGTGGGGGGGACACTGAAGCTTTCTTT
TRBV27,TRBD2,TRBJ2-1,NA,CASSLLSAGGPNEQFF,TGTGCCAGCAGTCTTCTCTCAGCGGGGGGGCCTAATGAGCAGTTCTTC
TRBV11-2,NA,TRBJ1-1,few,CASSLASNTEAFF,TGTGCCAGCAGCTTAGCCAGTAACACTGAAGCTTTCTTT
TRBV12-5,NA,TRBJ1-2,NA,CASGVDSAQGGYTF,TGTGCTAGTGGCGTCGACAGCGCCCAAGGTGGCTACACCTTC
TRBV9,TRBD2,TRBJ2-7,NA,CASSPPYGGAGGYEQYF,TGTGCCAGCAGCCCTCCCTACGGGGGGGCAGGTGGCTACGAGCAGTACTTC
TRBV18,NA,TRBJ1-2,NA,CASSTTGYGGYTF,TGTGCCAGCTCAACCACAGGATATGGCGGCTACACCTTC
TRBV11-2,TRBD1,TRBJ2-5,NA,CASRRQGLAETQYF,TGTGCCAGCAGGCGACAGGGGTTAGCAGAGACCCAGTACTTC
TRBV5-1,NA,TRBJ1-1,NA,CASSLGRTVPTEAFF,TGCGCCAGCAGCTTGGGCCGGACAGTTCCCACTGAAGCTTTCTTT
TRBV7-2,TRBD1,TRBJ1-6,NA,CASSSGQGAGINNSPLHF,TGTGCCAGCAGCTCCGGACAGGGGGCTGGCATAAATAATTCACCCCTCCACTTT
TRBV7-9,TRBD1,TRBJ1-1,NA,CASSFPRDRGDTEAFF,TGTGCCAGCAGCTTTCCCCGGGACAGGGGGGACACTGAAGCTTTCTTT
TRBV16,TRBD1,TRBJ2-3,NA,CASSPRQGVTDTQYF,TGTGCCAGCAGCCCCCGACAGGGGGTCACAGATACGCAGTATTTT
TRBV5-1,NA,TRBJ1-2,NA,CASSLQTGPGDGYTF,TGCGCCAGCAGCCTCCAAACCGGGCCCGGGGATGGCTACACCTTC
TRBV3-1/TRBV3-2,TRBD1,TRBJ2-2,NA,CASRLGQGRAGELFF,TGTGCCAGCAGACTGGGACAGGGAAGAGCCGGGGAGCTGTTTTTT
TRBV2,NA,TRBJ1-1,NA,CASSPIIQNTEAFF,TGTGCCAGCAGTCCTATTATCCAGAACACTGAAGCTTTCTTT
TRBV7-8,TRBD1,TRBJ1-2,NA,CASSDYRGTGTTRRGGYTF,TGTGCCAGCAGCGATTATCGGGGGACAGGCACCACTAGGAGGGGTGGCTACACCTTC
TRBV4-1,NA,TRBJ1-2,NA,CASSPGLEGYTF,TGCGCCAGCAGCCCCGGCCTAGAAGGCTACACCTTC
TRBV19,NA,TRBJ1-5,NA,CASTQSPGVGNQPQHF,TGTGCCAGTACTCAATCTCCAGGGGTAGGCAATCAGCCCCAGCATTTT
TRBV19,TRBD2,TRBJ2-1,NA,CASSITSAGGPYNEQFF,TGTGCCAGTAGTATAACTTCCGCGGGGGGGCCCTACAATGAGCAGTTCTTC
TRBV6-5,TRBD1,TRBJ1-6,NA,CATRGTAYNSPLHF,TGTGCCACCCGGGGGACAGCGTATAATTCACCCCTCCACTTT
TRBV10-1,TRBD1,TRBJ2-3,once,CASSAHRGTDTQYF,TGCGCCAGCAGCGCACACAGGGGAACAGATACGCAGTATTTT
TRBV5-4,TRBD1,TRBJ1-1,NA,CASSAGQGTEAFF,TGTGCCAGCAGCGCGGGACAGGGCACTGAAGCTTTCTTT
TRBV5-1,NA,TRBJ1-2,NA,CASSLGVQGINEDYGYTF,TGCGCCAGCAGCTTGGGGGTCCAGGGTATCAATGAGGACTATGGCTACACCTTC
TRBV7-9,NA,TRBJ1-2,NA,CASTLDTPYGYTF,TGTGCCAGCACCCTGGACACCCCCTATGGCTACACCTTC
TRBV5-1,TRBD2,TRBJ2-7,NA,CASSLGLAGGLSSYEQYF,TGCGCCAGCAGCTTGGGGCTAGCGGGGGGCCTTAGCTCCTACGAGCAGTACTTC
TRBV19,NA,TRBJ1-3,few,CATTQTRNTIYF,TGTGCCACCACCCAGACAAGAAACACCATATATTTT
TRBV5-6,TRBD1,TRBJ1-1,once,CASRKDRVSTEAFF,TGTGCCAGCAGGAAGGACAGGGTATCCACTGAAGCTTTCTTT
TRBV30,NA,TRBJ1-5,NA,CAWSGGIGFDQPQHF,TGTGCCTGGAGTGGAGGTATAGGTTTTGATCAGCCCCAGCATTTT
TRBV6-5,TRBD1,TRBJ1-1,NA,CASTKGAVSEAFF,TGTGCCAGCACCAAGGGGGCGGTTTCTGAAGCTTTCTTT
TRBV9,TRBD1,TRBJ2-7,NA,CASSVGDSLSYEQYF,TGTGCCAGCAGCGTAGGGGACAGCCTCTCCTACGAGCAGTACTTC
TRBV5-1,NA,TRBJ1-4,NA,CASRPGQGGEKLFF,TGCGCCAGCAGACCCGGGCAGGGTGGTGAAAAACTGTTTTTT
TRBV10-3,TRBD1,TRBJ1-4,NA,CAISPAGTGISTNEKLFF,TGTGCCATCAGCCCAGCCGGGACAGGCATCTCGACTAATGAAAAACTGTTTTTT
TRBV15,NA,TRBJ2-2,NA,CATSRDLAGNTGELFF,TGTGCCACCAGCAGAGATCTGGCAGGGAACACCGGGGAGCTGTTTTTT
TRBV18,TRBD2,TRBJ2-3,NA,CASSPRPSGGTDTQYF,TGTGCCAGCTCACCCCGTCCTAGCGGGGGGACAGATACGCAGTATTTT
TRBV12-3/TRBV12-4,NA,TRBJ2-2,NA,CASSLHTGELFF,TGTGCCAGCAGTCTTCACACCGGGGAGCTGTTTTTT
TRBV5-4,TRBD1,TRBJ1-1,NA,CASSLKTGDGTEAFF,TGTGCCAGCAGCCTTAAGACAGGGGATGGCACTGAAGCTTTCTTT